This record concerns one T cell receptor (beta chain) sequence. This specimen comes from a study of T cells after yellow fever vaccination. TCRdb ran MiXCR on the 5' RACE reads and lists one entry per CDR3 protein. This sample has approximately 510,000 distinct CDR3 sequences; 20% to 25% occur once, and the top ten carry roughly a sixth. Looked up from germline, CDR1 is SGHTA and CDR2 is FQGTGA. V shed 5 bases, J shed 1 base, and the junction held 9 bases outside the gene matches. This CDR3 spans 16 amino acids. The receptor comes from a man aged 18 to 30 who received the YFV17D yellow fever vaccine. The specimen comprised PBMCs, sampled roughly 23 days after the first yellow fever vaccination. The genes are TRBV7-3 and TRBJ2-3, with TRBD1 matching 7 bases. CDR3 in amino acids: CASSIAGGFGTDTQYF. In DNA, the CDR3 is TGTGCCAGCAGCATCGCAGGGGGTTTCGGCACAGATACGCAGTATTTT.